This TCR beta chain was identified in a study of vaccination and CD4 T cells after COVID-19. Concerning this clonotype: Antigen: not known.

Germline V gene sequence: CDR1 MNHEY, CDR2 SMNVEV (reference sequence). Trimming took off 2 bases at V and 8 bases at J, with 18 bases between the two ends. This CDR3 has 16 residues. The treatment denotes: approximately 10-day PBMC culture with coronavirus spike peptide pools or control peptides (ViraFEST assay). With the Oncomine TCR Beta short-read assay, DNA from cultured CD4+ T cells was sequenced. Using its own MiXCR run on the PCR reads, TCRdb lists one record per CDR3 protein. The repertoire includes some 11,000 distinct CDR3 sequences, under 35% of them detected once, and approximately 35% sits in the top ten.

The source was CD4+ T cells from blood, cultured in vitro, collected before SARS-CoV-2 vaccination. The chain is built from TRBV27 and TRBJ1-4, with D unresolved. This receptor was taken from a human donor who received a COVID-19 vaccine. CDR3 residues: CASSLSLGGSREKLFF. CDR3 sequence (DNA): TGTGCCAGCAGTTTAAGTTTGGGTGGGTCGAGGGAAAAACTGTTTTTT.